This is a list of T cell receptor beta chains from one sample in a study of spatial heterogeneity in lung cancer. MiXCR, applied by TCRdb to the 5' RACE reads, yields one record per CDR3 protein. The sample consists of 40,000 to 50,000 distinct CDR3 sequences, roughly 10% of them appearing once. The sequences come from PBMCs, collected at follow-up. The source is a female donor with early-stage non-small cell lung cancer. Both conserved end residues are part of each CDR3. D genes are given only for firm matches. Where a row states a size, it is once, few, many or the class of an expanded clone; other rows omit it.

j_call: TRBJ2-3
v_call: TRBV5-8
d_call: TRBD2
clone_size: few
cdr3_aa: CASSLVAGGTDTQYF
cdr3_nt: TGTGCCAGCAGCTTGGTTGCGGGGGGCACAGATACGCAGTATTTT

j_call: TRBJ2-1
v_call: TRBV30
d_call: TRBD1
clone_size: many
cdr3_aa: CAWSVGTGTGSYNEQFF
cdr3_nt: TGTGCCTGGAGTGTAGGTACCGGGACAGGTTCCTACAATGAGCAGTTCTTC

j_call: TRBJ1-6
v_call: TRBV20-1
d_call: .
clone_size: .
cdr3_aa: CSARDRRRGDDSPLHF
cdr3_nt: TGCAGTGCTAGAGATCGAAGGCGAGGGGACGATTCACCCCTCCACTTT

j_call: TRBJ2-3
v_call: TRBV6-5
d_call: .
clone_size: few
cdr3_aa: CASSKRGIHTDTQYF
cdr3_nt: TGTGCCAGCAGTAAGCGTGGGATACACACAGATACGCAGTATTTT

j_call: TRBJ1-2
v_call: TRBV3-1
d_call: .
clone_size: .
cdr3_aa: CASSQGSSHYGYTF
cdr3_nt: TGTGCCAGCAGCCAAGGGAGCAGCCACTATGGCTACACCTTC

j_call: TRBJ2-5
v_call: TRBV9
d_call: TRBD1
clone_size: few
cdr3_aa: CASSEGQGETQYF
cdr3_nt: TGTGCCAGCAGCGAAGGACAGGGTGAGACCCAGTACTTC

j_call: TRBJ1-5
v_call: TRBV6-1
d_call: .
clone_size: .
cdr3_aa: CASSEPGQPQHF
cdr3_nt: TGTGCCAGCAGTGAACCCGGCCAGCCCCAGCATTTT

j_call: TRBJ1-1
v_call: TRBV2
d_call: .
clone_size: .
cdr3_aa: CASTRDGDTEAFF
cdr3_nt: TGTGCCAGCACTAGGGACGGAGACACTGAAGCTTTCTTT

j_call: TRBJ1-2
v_call: TRBV29-1
d_call: .
clone_size: medium-sized
cdr3_aa: CSVEGVLSYGYTF
cdr3_nt: TGCAGCGTTGAAGGGGTGCTCTCTTATGGCTACACCTTC

j_call: TRBJ1-3
v_call: TRBV28
d_call: .
clone_size: many
cdr3_aa: CASMRAGNTIYF
cdr3_nt: TGTGCCAGCATGAGGGCCGGAAACACCATATATTTT

j_call: TRBJ2-1
v_call: TRBV6-6
d_call: .
clone_size: .
cdr3_aa: CASSSYSSSYNEQFF
cdr3_nt: TGTGCCAGCAGTTCCTACTCGAGCTCCTACAATGAGCAGTTCTTC

j_call: TRBJ2-1
v_call: TRBV2
d_call: TRBD2
clone_size: .
cdr3_aa: CASSLLAGGRGEQFF
cdr3_nt: TGTGCCAGCAGTCTTCTAGCGGGGGGGAGAGGTGAGCAGTTCTTC

j_call: TRBJ2-3
v_call: TRBV30
d_call: .
clone_size: .
cdr3_aa: CAWSVGRGTDTRYF
cdr3_nt: .

j_call: TRBJ2-7
v_call: TRBV11-1
d_call: .
clone_size: .
cdr3_aa: CASSLEGPLREQYF
cdr3_nt: TGTGCCAGCAGCTTAGAGGGACCCTTGAGAGAGCAGTACTTC

j_call: TRBJ2-4
v_call: TRBV28
d_call: .
clone_size: many
cdr3_aa: CASSPPGVAKNIQYF
cdr3_nt: TGTGCCAGCAGTCCTCCAGGGGTAGCCAAAAACATTCAGTACTTC

j_call: TRBJ1-3
v_call: TRBV2
d_call: .
clone_size: .
cdr3_aa: CASNLHAGPGNTIYF
cdr3_nt: TGTGCCAGCAATCTACACGCGGGCCCTGGAAACACCATATATTTT

j_call: TRBJ2-3
v_call: TRBV6-5
d_call: TRBD2
clone_size: .
cdr3_aa: CASRSTSGSTDTQYF
cdr3_nt: TGTGCCAGCAGGTCCACTAGCGGGAGCACAGATACGCAGTATTTT

j_call: TRBJ1-2
v_call: TRBV20-1
d_call: TRBD1
clone_size: .
cdr3_aa: CSARDLTGPNYGYTF
cdr3_nt: TGCAGTGCTAGAGACCTGACAGGGCCAAACTATGGCTACACCTTC

j_call: TRBJ2-1
v_call: TRBV7-6
d_call: TRBD1
clone_size: many
cdr3_aa: CASSSTGGEGYNEQFF
cdr3_nt: TGTGCCAGCAGCTCCACAGGGGGCGAAGGCTACAATGAGCAGTTCTTC

j_call: TRBJ2-7
v_call: TRBV12-3/TRBV12-4
d_call: .
clone_size: .
cdr3_aa: CASSYNPTTYEQYF
cdr3_nt: TGTGCCAGCAGCTATAACCCGACAACCTACGAGCAGTACTTC

j_call: TRBJ2-1
v_call: TRBV2
d_call: .
clone_size: few
cdr3_aa: CASKKQGPTYNEQFF
cdr3_nt: TGTGCCAGCAAGAAACAGGGCCCTACCTACAATGAGCAGTTCTTC

j_call: TRBJ2-3
v_call: TRBV18
d_call: TRBD2
clone_size: few
cdr3_aa: CASSRRGGDTDTQYF
cdr3_nt: TGTGCCAGCTCACGACGCGGGGGAGACACAGATACGCAGTATTTT

j_call: TRBJ2-7
v_call: TRBV4-3
d_call: TRBD2
clone_size: .
cdr3_aa: CASSQELAGGRYEQYF
cdr3_nt: TGCGCCAGCAGCCAAGAGCTAGCGGGGGGCCGCTACGAGCAGTACTTC

j_call: TRBJ2-5
v_call: TRBV5-4
d_call: .
clone_size: many
cdr3_aa: CASSLDGSQETQYF
cdr3_nt: TGTGCCAGCAGCTTGGACGGCAGTCAAGAGACCCAGTACTTC

j_call: TRBJ2-5
v_call: TRBV2
d_call: TRBD1
clone_size: few
cdr3_aa: CASSAMTGIEETQYF
cdr3_nt: TGTGCCAGCAGTGCCATGACAGGGATAGAAGAGACCCAGTACTTC

j_call: TRBJ1-1
v_call: TRBV18
d_call: .
clone_size: few
cdr3_aa: CASSLGGQPEAFF
cdr3_nt: TGTGCCAGCTCCCTCGGGGGGCAGCCTGAAGCTTTCTTT

j_call: TRBJ1-1
v_call: TRBV11-3
d_call: .
clone_size: .
cdr3_aa: CASSLERYTEAFF
cdr3_nt: TGTGCCAGCAGCTTAGAGCGCTACACTGAAGCTTTCTTT

j_call: TRBJ2-1
v_call: TRBV3-1
d_call: .
clone_size: .
cdr3_aa: CASSQLRHEQFF
cdr3_nt: TGTGCCAGCAGCCAATTGCGTCACGAGCAGTTCTTC

j_call: TRBJ2-1
v_call: TRBV27
d_call: TRBD1
clone_size: few
cdr3_aa: CASCKQGVHNEQFF
cdr3_nt: TGTGCCAGCTGTAAGCAGGGGGTACACAATGAGCAGTTCTTC

j_call: TRBJ2-3
v_call: TRBV7-6
d_call: TRBD2
clone_size: many
cdr3_aa: CASSLDQTSGGAFADTQYF
cdr3_nt: TGTGCCAGCAGCTTAGATCAAACTAGCGGGGGGGCCTTCGCAGATACGCAGTATTTT

j_call: TRBJ2-4
v_call: TRBV11-3
d_call: TRBD1
clone_size: .
cdr3_aa: CASSSRTGGDIQYF
cdr3_nt: TGTGCCAGCAGCTCAAGGACAGGGGGGGACATTCAGTACTTC

j_call: TRBJ2-2
v_call: TRBV15
d_call: .
clone_size: .
cdr3_aa: CATSRDRVGTGELFF
cdr3_nt: TGTGCCACCAGCAGAGATCGGGTCGGGACCGGGGAGCTGTTTTTT

j_call: TRBJ2-7
v_call: TRBV4-1
d_call: TRBD1
clone_size: many
cdr3_aa: CASSHMMGQGATYEQYF
cdr3_nt: TGCGCCAGCAGCCATATGATGGGACAGGGGGCGACCTACGAGCAGTACTTC

j_call: TRBJ2-2
v_call: TRBV6-2/TRBV6-3
d_call: .
clone_size: .
cdr3_aa: CASSYNGQPTGELFF
cdr3_nt: TGTGCCAGCAGTTACAATGGACAGCCTACCGGGGAGCTGTTTTTT

j_call: TRBJ1-6
v_call: TRBV11-2
d_call: .
clone_size: many
cdr3_aa: CASSLLRGWSNNSPLHF
cdr3_nt: TGTGCCAGCAGCTTATTGCGGGGTTGGTCCAATAATTCACCCCTCCACTTT

j_call: TRBJ2-7
v_call: TRBV27
d_call: .
clone_size: .
cdr3_aa: CASSLTGSEQYF
cdr3_nt: TGTGCCAGCAGTTTAACGGGGTCAGAGCAGTACTTC

j_call: TRBJ2-5
v_call: TRBV6-1
d_call: .
clone_size: few
cdr3_aa: CASSALQGTQETQYF
cdr3_nt: TGTGCCAGCAGTGCACTTCAGGGGACACAAGAGACCCAGTACTTC

j_call: TRBJ1-2
v_call: TRBV2
d_call: TRBD1
clone_size: many
cdr3_aa: CASSETRTGGYGYTF
cdr3_nt: TGTGCCAGCAGTGAAACCCGCACAGGGGGCTATGGCTACACCTTC

j_call: TRBJ2-1
v_call: TRBV11-2
d_call: .
clone_size: many
cdr3_aa: CASSFLDNEQFF
cdr3_nt: TGTGCCAGCAGCTTTTTGGACAATGAGCAGTTCTTC

j_call: TRBJ2-1
v_call: TRBV5-1
d_call: TRBD2
clone_size: .
cdr3_aa: CASSRLAGDGDEQFF
cdr3_nt: TGCGCCAGCAGCCGACTCGCGGGGGATGGGGATGAGCAGTTCTTC

j_call: TRBJ2-2
v_call: TRBV19
d_call: TRBD1
clone_size: few
cdr3_aa: CASTLTGGRTGELFF
cdr3_nt: TGTGCCAGTACTCTCACAGGGGGCCGAACCGGGGAGCTGTTTTTT

j_call: TRBJ2-1
v_call: TRBV28
d_call: .
clone_size: many
cdr3_aa: CASSFGGGSEQFF
cdr3_nt: TGTGCCAGCAGTTTCGGCGGTGGGAGTGAGCAGTTCTTC

j_call: TRBJ1-2
v_call: TRBV2
d_call: TRBD1
clone_size: few
cdr3_aa: CASSDRGHGYTF
cdr3_nt: TGTGCCAGCAGTGACAGGGGGCATGGCTACACCTTC

j_call: TRBJ1-1
v_call: TRBV15
d_call: .
clone_size: many
cdr3_aa: CATSRDFRAPEAFF
cdr3_nt: TGTGCCACCAGCAGAGATTTCAGGGCCCCCGAAGCTTTCTTT

j_call: TRBJ2-5
v_call: TRBV6-2/TRBV6-3
d_call: TRBD2
clone_size: many
cdr3_aa: CASSRSGTRLQETQYF
cdr3_nt: TGTGCCAGCAGCCGTTCCGGGACTAGACTTCAAGAGACCCAGTACTTC

j_call: TRBJ1-4
v_call: TRBV6-2/TRBV6-3
d_call: TRBD1
clone_size: .
cdr3_aa: CASRFGQGTDEKLFF
cdr3_nt: TGTGCCAGCAGATTCGGACAGGGGACGGATGAAAAACTGTTTTTT